Here is one T cell receptor (beta chain) with its context. Its specificity is not known. This entry belongs to a study of shared clonotypes between healthy human individuals. This table comes from immunoSEQ multiplex PCR, and its TCRdb copy is limited to in-frame clones, with some not included. The sample holds about 1.5 million clones, under 99% seen once. Findings and caveats of the study: Clonotype sharing levels among donors were expected to vary with sequencing depth.

V dropped 0 bases and J dropped 5 bases, with 14 bases sitting between them. Germline CDR1 reads SGHTA; CDR2 reads FQGNSA. The CDR3 consists of 16 residues. Input material: naive CD4+ T cells sorted from blood. Subset noted: CD45RA+ positively selected. The chain joins TRBV7-2 to TRBJ1-5, with a weak D call TRBD1 (6 bases). The clonotype comes from a man aged 25-45 years in good health. CDR3 residues: CASSLAGSGAHQPQHF. Written as DNA, the CDR3 is TGTGCCAGCAGCTTAGCGGGGTCGGGGGCGCATCAGCCCCAGCATTTT.